A selection of T cell receptor beta chains follows, all from one sample in a study of low-dose radiotherapy and immunotherapy resistance in tumors. MiXCR, applied by TCRdb to the reads, yields one record per CDR3 protein. Seen here are 65,000 to 95,000 distinct CDR3 sequences, approximately 20% observed once, and the top ten hold about 5.5%. The input for sequencing was PBMCs, taken before treatment. Receptors were obtained from a male donor with prostate cancer. Both conserved end residues are part of each CDR3.

>TRBV6-4
CASRETGYEQYF
>TRBV4-3
CASSHSLGTGNTIYF
>TRBV3-1
CASRQKGSGGRTEAFF
>TRBV12-3/TRBV12-4
CASSFGLQETQYF
>TRBV7-9
CASSFGREKLFF
>TRBV12-3/TRBV12-4
CASSQQETQYF
>TRBV2
CASSEERGVRGYTF
>TRBV12-3/TRBV12-4
CASIPAGTSTDTQYF
>TRBV7-8
CASSSLDRTNYGYTF
>TRBV9
CASSARQTGANVLTF
>TRBV2
CASSGSSGVSYNEQFF
>TRBV12-3/TRBV12-4
CASSPTGGTNEKLFF
>TRBV4-3
CASSLGRGGGSYEQYF
>TRBV20-1
CSARRAPVPNTGELFF
>TRBV30
CAWSVAQGRGKLFF
>TRBV10-3
CAISESGTSGIRSDTQYF
>TRBV11-2
CASSLSGRDGYTF
>TRBV13
CASSLGPQGSTEAFF
>TRBV18
CASSPPLGQGPHTDTQYF
>TRBV6-2/TRBV6-3
CASSYPAGQGVFYNEQFF
>TRBV6-2/TRBV6-3
CASSNSGEAYGYTF
>TRBV6-5
CASSFTVASTDTQYF
>TRBV19
CASSIFRTSGQETQYF
>TRBV12-3/TRBV12-4
CASSTWGLAGANVLTF
>TRBV28
CATPGLAGGRTGELFF
>TRBV19
CASSIGWRGRRSYNEQFF
>TRBV11-2
CASSLSPEGEQYF
>TRBV6-2/TRBV6-3
CASKMDRLSSYEQYF
>TRBV6-2/TRBV6-3
CASSMGRRTEAFF
>TRBV5-1
CASSLRDRGRDTQYF
>TRBV20-1
CSARDLRQGTYNEQFF
>TRBV5-3
CASSLPGGSNYGYTF
>TRBV19
CASSTAGGHYNEQFF
>TRBV29-1
CSVDRTRYEQFFGPGFTDTQYF
>TRBV5-1
CASRDRGNTEAFF
>TRBV29-1
CSVSGQGAPGYTF
>TRBV5-1
CASSLADGYSGNTIYF
>TRBV7-8
CASSLGFGARGYTF
>TRBV5-4
CASSLIEGANYGYTF
>TRBV7-8
CASSSGADTQYF
>TRBV6-1
CASTQDHTDTQYF
>TRBV25-1
CASSVGEGSYEQYF
>TRBV24-1
CATSAGGMNTEAFF
>TRBV28
CASSLPGAANTEAFF
>TRBV7-9
CASSQRGGQDTQYF
>TRBV12-3/TRBV12-4
CASGPGHQNTEAFF
>TRBV5-1
CASRETYEQYF
>TRBV12-3/TRBV12-4
CASSLEGSKETQYF
>TRBV12-3/TRBV12-4
CASKQGAYNEQFF